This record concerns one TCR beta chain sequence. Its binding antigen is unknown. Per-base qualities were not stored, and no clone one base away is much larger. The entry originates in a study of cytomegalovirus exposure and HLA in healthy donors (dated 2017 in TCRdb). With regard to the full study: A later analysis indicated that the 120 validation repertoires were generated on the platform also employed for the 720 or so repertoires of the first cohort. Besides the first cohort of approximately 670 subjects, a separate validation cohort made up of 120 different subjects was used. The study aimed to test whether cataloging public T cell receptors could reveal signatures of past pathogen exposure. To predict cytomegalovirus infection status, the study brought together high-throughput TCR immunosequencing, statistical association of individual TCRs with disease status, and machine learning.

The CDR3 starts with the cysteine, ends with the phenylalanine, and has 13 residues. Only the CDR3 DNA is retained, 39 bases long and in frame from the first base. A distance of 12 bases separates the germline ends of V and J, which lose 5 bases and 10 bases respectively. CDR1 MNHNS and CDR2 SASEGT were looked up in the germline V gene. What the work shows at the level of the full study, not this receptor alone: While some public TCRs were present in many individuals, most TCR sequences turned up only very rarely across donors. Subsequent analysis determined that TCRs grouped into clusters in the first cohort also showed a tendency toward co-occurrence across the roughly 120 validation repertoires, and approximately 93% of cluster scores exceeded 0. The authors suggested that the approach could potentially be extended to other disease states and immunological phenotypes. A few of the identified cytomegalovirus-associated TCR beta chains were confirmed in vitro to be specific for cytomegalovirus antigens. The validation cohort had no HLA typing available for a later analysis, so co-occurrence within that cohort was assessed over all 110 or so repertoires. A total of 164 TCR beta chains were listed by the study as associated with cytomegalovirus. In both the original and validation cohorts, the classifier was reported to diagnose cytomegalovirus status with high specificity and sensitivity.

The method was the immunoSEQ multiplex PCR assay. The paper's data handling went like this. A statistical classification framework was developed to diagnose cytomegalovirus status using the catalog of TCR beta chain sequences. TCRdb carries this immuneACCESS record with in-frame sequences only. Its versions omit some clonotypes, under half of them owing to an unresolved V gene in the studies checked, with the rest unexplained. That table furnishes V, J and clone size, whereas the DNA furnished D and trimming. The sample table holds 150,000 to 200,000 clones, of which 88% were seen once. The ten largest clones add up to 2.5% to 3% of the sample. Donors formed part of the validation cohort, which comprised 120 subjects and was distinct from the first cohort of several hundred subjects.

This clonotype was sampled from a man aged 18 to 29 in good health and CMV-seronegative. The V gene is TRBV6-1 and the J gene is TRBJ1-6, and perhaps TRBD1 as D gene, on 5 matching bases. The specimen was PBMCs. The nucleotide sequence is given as TGTGCCAGCAGTATAGAAGACAGCTCACCCCTCCACTTT. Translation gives CASSIEDSSPLHF.